This passage covers 3 T cell receptor beta chains from one sample sequenced in a study of beta chain features in type 1 diabetes. All of the isolated RNA was reverse transcribed, so expressed TCRB transcripts were sequenced. Produced via immunoSEQ multiplex PCR; TCRdb's table is partial and in-frame only. This table has 300,000 or so clones, approximately 10% appearing once. Study-wide results and caveats: Among all four CD4+ subsets, Type 1 diabetes patients had TCRB CDR3s that were moderately but significantly shorter.

Their antigen targets remain unknown. The sequencing sample was made of central memory CD4+ T cells from blood. All receptors come from a man aged 30 to 45 with type 1 diabetes.

The J gene is TRBJ2-6, the V gene TRBV7-9, with D possibly being TRBD2 (7 bases). CDR1 is SEHNR and CDR2 is FQNEAQ in the germline V gene (reference sequence). The V end was cut by 2 bases, the J end by 5 bases, with 22 bases between. The CDR3 has 19 amino acids. This chain's CDR3 is CASSLSIGGGEVWANVLTF. The CDR3, as DNA: TGTGCCAGCAGCTTATCGATAGGGGGAGGGGAAGTCTGGGCCAACGTCCTGACTTTC.

At least ten counts were recorded for this clone. The chain couples TRBV10-3 to TRBJ1-6, with 10 bases identical to TRBD1. J lost 8 bases, V lost 11 bases, and 6 bases had no gene match. Germline V gene data show CDR1 as ENHRY and CDR2 as SYGVKD. The CDR3 contains 13 residues. CDR3: CAVRGQGDSPLHF. For the CDR3, the DNA is TGTGCCGTACGAGGACAGGGGGATTCACCCCTCCACTTT.

This clone was observed a handful of times. The chain combines TRBV6-5 with TRBJ1-2; D possibly corresponds to TRBD1 (5 bases). The CDR3 is 16 residues long. The V gene lost 0 bases and the J gene lost 8 bases, with 19 bases spanning the gap. Germline values: CDR1 MNHEY, CDR2 SVGAGI. CDR3 loop: CASSYSGDITGGGYTF. CDR3 sequence (DNA): TGTGCCAGCAGTTACTCAGGAGACATTACCGGGGGAGGCTACACCTTC.